This TCR beta chain was observed in a study of blood T cell repertoires in COVID-19. Across the study: Samples of COVID-19 (acute and convalescent) were obtained from the United States, Italy and Spain. Sample material is recorded as cDNA or gDNA derived from T cells, B-cell-depleted T cells, or PBMCs.

In the source study's methods: Reference gene primer amplification gave estimated nucleated cell counts. Measured with immunoSEQ multiplex PCR; TCRdb has only the in-frame clones, and not every one. V, J and clone size derive from that table, while D and trimming were established from the DNA sequence. The sample lists roughly 160,000 clones; approximately 83% were seen once. V lost 3 bases to trimming and J lost 4 bases, with 7 bases between them. Germline assignment: CDR1 SGHNT and CDR2 YENEEA. The CDR3 length is 13 residues. The TCR was taken from a man aged 65 to 85 with active or convalescent COVID-19. Sequenced sample: peripheral blood. The chain combines TRBV11-3 with TRBJ1-3; D is uncertain. The CDR3 DNA sequence: TGTGCCAGCAGCTTGGCAGAAGGAAACACCATATATTTT. Translation: CASSLAEGNTIYF.